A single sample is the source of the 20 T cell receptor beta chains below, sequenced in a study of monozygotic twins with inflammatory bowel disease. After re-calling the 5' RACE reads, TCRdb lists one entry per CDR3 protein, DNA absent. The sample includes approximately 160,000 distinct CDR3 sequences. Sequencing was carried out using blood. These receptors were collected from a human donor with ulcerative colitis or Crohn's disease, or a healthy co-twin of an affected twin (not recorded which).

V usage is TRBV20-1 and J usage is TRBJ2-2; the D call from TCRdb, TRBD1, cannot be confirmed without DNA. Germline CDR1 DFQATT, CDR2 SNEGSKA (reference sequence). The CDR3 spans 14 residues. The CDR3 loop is CSARSAGLTGELFF.

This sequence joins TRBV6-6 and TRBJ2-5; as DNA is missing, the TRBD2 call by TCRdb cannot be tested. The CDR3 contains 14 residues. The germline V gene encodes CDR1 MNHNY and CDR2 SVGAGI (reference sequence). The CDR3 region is CASREGFGQETQYF.

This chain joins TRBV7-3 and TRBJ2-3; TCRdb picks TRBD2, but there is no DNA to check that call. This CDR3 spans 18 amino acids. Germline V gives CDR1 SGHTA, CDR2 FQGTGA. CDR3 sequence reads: CASSPGTSGRPSTDTQYF.

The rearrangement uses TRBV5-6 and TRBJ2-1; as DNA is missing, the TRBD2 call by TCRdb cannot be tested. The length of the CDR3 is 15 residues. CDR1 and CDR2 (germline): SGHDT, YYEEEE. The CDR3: CASSIAGGPYNEQFF.

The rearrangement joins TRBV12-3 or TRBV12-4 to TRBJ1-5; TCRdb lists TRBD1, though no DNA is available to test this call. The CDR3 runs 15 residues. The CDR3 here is CASSAGSLENQPQHF.

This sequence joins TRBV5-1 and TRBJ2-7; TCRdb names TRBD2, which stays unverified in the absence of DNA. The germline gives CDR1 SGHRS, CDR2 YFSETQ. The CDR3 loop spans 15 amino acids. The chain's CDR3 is CASTPEGFSSYEQYF. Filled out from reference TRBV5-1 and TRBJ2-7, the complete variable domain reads KAGVTQTPRYLIKTRGQQVTLSCSPISGHRSVSWYQQTPGQGLQFLFEYFSETQRNKGNFPGRFSGRQFSNSRSEMNVSTLELGDSALYLCASTPEGFSSYEQYFGPGTRLTVT.

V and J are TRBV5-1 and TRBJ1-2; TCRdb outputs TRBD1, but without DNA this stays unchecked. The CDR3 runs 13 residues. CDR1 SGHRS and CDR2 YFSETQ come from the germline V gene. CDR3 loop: CASTLEGTWGYTF.

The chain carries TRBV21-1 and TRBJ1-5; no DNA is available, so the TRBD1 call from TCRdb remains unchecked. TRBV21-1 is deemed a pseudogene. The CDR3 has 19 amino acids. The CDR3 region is CASSKEGTGDTYSNQPQHF.

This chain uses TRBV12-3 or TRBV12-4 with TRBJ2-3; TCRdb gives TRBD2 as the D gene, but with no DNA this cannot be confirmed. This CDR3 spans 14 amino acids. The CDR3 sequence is CASTGSTTRGTQYF.

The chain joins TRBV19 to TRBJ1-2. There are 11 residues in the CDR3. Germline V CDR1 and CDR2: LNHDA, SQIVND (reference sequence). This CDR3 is CASSDLLWRTF. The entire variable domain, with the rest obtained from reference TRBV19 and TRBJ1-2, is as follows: DGGITQSPKYLFRKEGQNVTLSCEQNLNHDAMYWYRQDPGQGLRLIYYSQIVNDFQKGDIAEGYSVSREKKESFPLTVTSAQKNPTAFYLCASSDLLWRTFGSGTRLTVV.

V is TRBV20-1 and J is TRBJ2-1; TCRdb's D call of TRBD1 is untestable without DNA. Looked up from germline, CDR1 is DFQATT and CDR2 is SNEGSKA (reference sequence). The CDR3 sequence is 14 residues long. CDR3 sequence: CSGQRTEKRNEQFF.

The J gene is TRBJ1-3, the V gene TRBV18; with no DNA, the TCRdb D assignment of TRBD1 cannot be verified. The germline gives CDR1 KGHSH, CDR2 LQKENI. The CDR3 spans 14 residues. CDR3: CASSPSGSGNTIYF.

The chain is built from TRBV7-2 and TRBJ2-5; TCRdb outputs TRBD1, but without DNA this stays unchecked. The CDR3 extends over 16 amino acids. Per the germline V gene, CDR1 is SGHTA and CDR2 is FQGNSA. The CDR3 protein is CASSLIGAAAVETQYF.

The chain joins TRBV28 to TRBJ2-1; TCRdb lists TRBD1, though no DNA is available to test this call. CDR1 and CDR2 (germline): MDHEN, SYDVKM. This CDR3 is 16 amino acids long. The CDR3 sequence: CASSPTGGLSYNEQFF.

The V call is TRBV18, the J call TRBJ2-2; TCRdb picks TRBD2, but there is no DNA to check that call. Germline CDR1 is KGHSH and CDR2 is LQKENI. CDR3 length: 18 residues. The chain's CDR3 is CASSPKDSYGTYTGELFF.

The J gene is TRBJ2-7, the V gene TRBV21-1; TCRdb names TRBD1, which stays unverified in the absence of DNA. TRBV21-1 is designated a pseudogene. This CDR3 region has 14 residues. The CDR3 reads CASSNRDRGYEQYF.

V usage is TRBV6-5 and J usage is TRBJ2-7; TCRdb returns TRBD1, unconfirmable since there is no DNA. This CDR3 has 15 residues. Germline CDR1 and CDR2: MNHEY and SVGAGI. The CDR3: CASSYATGAPYEQYF.

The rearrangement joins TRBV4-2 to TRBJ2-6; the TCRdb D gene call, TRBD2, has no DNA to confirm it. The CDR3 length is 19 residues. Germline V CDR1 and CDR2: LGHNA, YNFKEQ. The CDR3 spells CASSLRLGRHSSGANVLTF.

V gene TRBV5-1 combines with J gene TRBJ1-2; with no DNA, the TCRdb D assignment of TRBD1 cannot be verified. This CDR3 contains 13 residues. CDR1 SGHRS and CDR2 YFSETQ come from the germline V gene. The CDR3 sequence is CASSLSGARGYTF.

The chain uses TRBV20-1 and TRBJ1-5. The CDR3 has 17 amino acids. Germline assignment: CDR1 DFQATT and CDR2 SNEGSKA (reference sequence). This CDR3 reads CSARGVKDGFSNQPQHF.